This TCR beta chain was found in a study of T-cell reconstitution after alpha-beta-depleted transplantation in children. The CDR3 loop spans 15 amino acids. V lost 4 bases to trimming and J lost 8 bases; unmatched junction nucleotides: 10. As it was prepared, the TCRbeta library received unique molecular identifiers. In TCRdb, the PCR reads were re-called with MiXCR into one record per CDR3 protein. The repertoire includes around 440,000 distinct CDR3 sequences, roughly 17% of them detected once, and under 30% sits in the top ten. Study findings and constraints: T-cell counts and diversity at one year following transplant were attributed mainly to newly produced T cells. Several hundred expanded graft clones reportedly supplied alpha-beta T cells about two months after transplant.

This clonotype was picked up a small number of times. Its matching antigen is unknown. The material sequenced was PBMCs, mostly from graft donor cells, taken 360 days after TCRalphabeta/CD19-depleted stem cell transplant. The V call is TRBV12-3 or TRBV12-4, the J call TRBJ2-1; 8 bases are shared with TRBD2. The sequence was collected from a boy in the first two years of life who had a stem cell transplant for Wiskott-Aldrich syndrome, so the T cells may come from the graft donor. For the CDR3, the DNA is TGTGCCAGCAGTTCTCGGGGGGGGCGATTTTATGAGCAGTTCTTC. Amino acids: CASSSRGGRFYEQFF.